This T cell receptor beta chain was retrieved from a study of blood T cells in healthy people across ages. The germline gives CDR1 SGHAT, CDR2 FQNNGV. The CDR3 has 13 residues. V was shortened by 2 bases and J by 9 bases, with 12 bases between the two germline ends. With each sample, at least 5 micrograms of total RNA were extracted. Using a J-beta primer mix together with a sample-barcoded 5' primer, a second PCR was run for about 6 to 12 cycles. Each cDNA molecule received a tag from a template-switch adaptor that had 12 random nucleotides. TCRdb processed the 5' RACE reads anew with MiXCR; each CDR3 protein has one entry. The sample yields over 600,000 distinct CDR3 sequences, roughly 43% seen once.

The receptor was isolated from a man older than 75 in good health. V usage is TRBV11-2 and J usage is TRBJ2-3; D call uncertain. Sequenced input: blood. For the CDR3, the DNA is TGTGCCAGCAGCTTATCCCTGGAAGTAACGCAGTATTTT. This gives the protein CASSLSLEVTQYF.